Sequencing of this T cell receptor beta chain was carried out in a study of T cell responses to AZD1222 COVID-19 vaccine. Study outcomes and limitations: Donors in the cohort were predominantly white British and more often female, and clonal diversity was possibly underestimated. Baseline seropositivity characterized only a handful of AZD1222 recipients.

V was cut by 6 bases and J by 0 bases, with 4 bases left in between. The CDR3 contains 12 residues. Germline values: CDR1 KGHSH, CDR2 LQKENI. TCRdb's copy holds only in-frame clones and misses some; the assay was immunoSEQ multiplex PCR. The repertoire consists of some 170,000 clones, with approximately 91% occurring once and the leading ten covering approximately 1.6%. On this clone itself: The antigen is unknown.

Sequencing was performed on peripheral blood, taken on day 0 of AZD1222 vaccination. The TCR originated in an adult in good health. The rearrangement joins TRBV18 to TRBJ2-3; D not resolved. CDR3 DNA sequence: TGTGCCAGCTCGCCTAGCACAGATACGCAGTATTTT. Translating gives CASSPSTDTQYF.